The 30 T cell receptor beta chains listed next were all sequenced from one sample in a study of spatial heterogeneity in lung cancer. Described time point: sample taken at primary tumor resection. Whole RNA from tumor, nontumor lung or frozen PBMC was sequenced unsorted. MiXCR was run by TCRdb on the 5' RACE reads, yielding one entry per CDR3 protein. Counted here are approximately 40,000 distinct CDR3 sequences, roughly 15% occurring once; the ten biggest clones make up about 57%. This specimen consisted of PBMCs, obtained at surgery. The receptors were gathered from a male donor with early-stage non-small cell lung cancer.

This clonotype was counted a single time. The chain employs TRBV12-3 or TRBV12-4 and TRBJ1-5, with D possibly being TRBD1 (5 bases). V was clipped by 3 bases and J by 7 bases, with 13 bases between them. CDR3 length: 14 residues. The CDR3 protein is CASSFQGIGQPQHF. DNA of the CDR3: TGTGCCAGCAGTTTTCAGGGAATCGGACAGCCCCAGCATTTT.

This clonotype was observed at least ten times. This chain's CDR3 is CASSSRAAYGYTF. The CDR3 DNA reads TGTGCCAGCAGCTCGAGGGCGGCCTATGGCTACACCTTC. The chain couples TRBV7-2 to TRBJ1-2; D ambiguous. V lost 4 bases to trimming and J lost 4 bases, with 10 bases between them. The CDR3 sequence is 13 residues long. From germline, CDR1 is SGHTA and CDR2 FQGNSA.

The chain recombines TRBV7-9 with TRBJ1-3; TRBD1 agrees at 8 bases. The CDR3 sequence is 14 residues long. Trimming removed 11 bases from V and 0 bases from J; junction bases left unmatched: 6. Per the germline V gene, CDR1 is SEHNR and CDR2 is FQNEAQ (reference sequence). The CDR3 loop reads CAGRGQASGNTIYF. DNA for the CDR3: TGTGCCGGAAGGGGACAGGCCTCTGGAAACACCATATATTTT.

Many counts were recorded for this clonotype. This chain uses TRBV5-1 with TRBJ2-5, with D unresolved. CDR1 SGHRS and CDR2 YFSETQ come from the germline V gene. The CDR3 totals 12 residues. Trimming cost V 0 bases and J 5 bases, with 5 bases left between them. The DNA of the CDR3 is TGCGCCAGCAGCTTGGAAGTCGAGACCCAGTACTTC. It is translated as CASSLEVETQYF. Full variable domain (remainder filled in from reference TRBV5-1 and TRBJ2-5): KAGVTQTPRYLIKTRGQQVTLSCSPISGHRSVSWYQQTPGQGLQFLFEYFSETQRNKGNFPGRFSGRQFSNSRSEMNVSTLELGDSALYLCASSLEVETQYFGPGTRLLVL.

In its sample, this clonotype was seen many times. The rearrangement links TRBV6-5 to TRBJ1-4; D perhaps matches TRBD1 (6 bases). Trimming removed 6 bases from V and 2 bases from J, with 13 bases in between. There are 15 residues in the CDR3. CDR1 is MNHEY and CDR2 is SVGAGI in the germline V gene. The chain's CDR3 is CASSPRQATNEKLFF. Here the CDR3 DNA reads TGTGCCAGCAGCCCACGACAGGCCACTAATGAAAAACTGTTTTTT.

In this sample, this clonotype turned up many times. The J gene is TRBJ2-7, the V gene TRBV4-1, with 12 bases matching TRBD1. V was pared by 9 bases and J by 6 bases, with 3 bases of the junction left unmatched. This CDR3 contains 12 residues. Looked up from germline, CDR1 is MGHRA and CDR2 is YSYEKL. Here the CDR3 reads CARGTGGIEQYF. The CDR3 nucleotides read TGCGCCAGAGGGACAGGGGGCATCGAGCAGTACTTC.

The chain employs TRBV5-1 and TRBJ2-7; D might be TRBD1 or TRBD2, each matching 5 bases. From germline, CDR1 is SGHRS and CDR2 YFSETQ. Between the trimmed V and J ends, which lost 3 bases and 3 bases, there was a span of 13 bases. CDR3 length equals 14 residues. The DNA for the CDR3 is TGCGCCAGCAGCTCTACGGCAGGGAGCTACGAGCAGTACTTC. Its translation is CASSSTAGSYEQYF.

This clonotype has at least ten counts. The chain joins TRBV5-1 to TRBJ2-4; D perhaps matches TRBD2 (6 bases). From germline, CDR1 is SGHRS and CDR2 YFSETQ. This CDR3 contains 14 residues. V was shortened by 0 bases and J by 7 bases, with 11 bases between the two germline ends. CDR3 in amino acids: CASSLEGDFNIQYF. DNA for the CDR3: TGCGCCAGCAGCTTGGAAGGGGACTTCAACATTCAGTACTTC.

As DNA, the CDR3 is TGTGCCAGCTCACCCAGCGGGAGGACCACAGATACGCAGTATTTT. It specifies CASSPSGRTTDTQYF. The chain links TRBV18 to TRBJ2-3; 9 nucleotides line up with TRBD2. Unmatched junction bases numbered 3, after V lost 3 bases and J lost 2 bases. The CDR3 covers 15 residues. Looked up from germline, CDR1 is KGHSH and CDR2 is LQKENI.

The chain couples TRBV28 to TRBJ2-7; a weak D match, TRBD1 (6 bases). The CDR3 runs to 15 residues. In germline, CDR1 is MDHEN, CDR2 SYDVKM. The V gene lost 5 bases and the J gene lost 0 bases, with 14 bases spanning the gap. CDR3: CASSGTGQLSYEQYF. The CDR3 region has the DNA TGTGCCAGCAGTGGAACAGGGCAACTCTCCTACGAGCAGTACTTC.

This clonotype was seen many times. The rearrangement links TRBV2 to TRBJ1-5, with no clear D. Trimming took 6 bases from V and 5 from J, leaving 17 bases between them. Germline assignment: CDR1 SNHLY and CDR2 FYNNEI. The CDR3 totals 15 residues. The CDR3 region has the DNA TGTGCCAGCAGCCTTCTGGCGGCGCGAGATCAGCCCCAGCATTTT. This sequence encodes CASSLLAARDQPQHF.

V gene TRBV27 combines with J gene TRBJ2-5; the D is unclear. V was cut by 5 bases and J by 2 bases, with 18 bases left in between. The germline gives CDR1 MNHEY, CDR2 SMNVEV (reference sequence). The CDR3 covers 16 residues. The CDR3 DNA is TGTGCCAGCAGTCCCCTCGACGGACGGAGTCAAGAGACCCAGTACTTC. Its protein product is CASSPLDGRSQETQYF.

The sample holds a few counts of this clonotype. V is TRBV5-1 and J is TRBJ1-5, with a tentative D call TRBD1 (6 bases). This CDR3 is 15 amino acids long. CDR1 SGHRS and CDR2 YFSETQ come from the germline V gene. Trimming removed 0 bases from V and 6 bases from J, with 13 bases in between. The DNA of the CDR3 is TGCGCCAGCAGCTTGGAAGGGAGGGGGAGTCAGCCCCAGCATTTT. Its protein is CASSLEGRGSQPQHF. Full variable domain (rest looked up from reference TRBV5-1 and TRBJ1-5): KAGVTQTPRYLIKTRGQQVTLSCSPISGHRSVSWYQQTPGQGLQFLFEYFSETQRNKGNFPGRFSGRQFSNSRSEMNVSTLELGDSALYLCASSLEGRGSQPQHFGDGTRLSIL.

The chain couples TRBV5-1 to TRBJ1-2; D gene uncertain. The CDR3 is 14 amino acids. V dropped 1 base and J dropped 2 bases, with 9 bases sitting between them. Germline CDR1 reads SGHRS; CDR2 reads YFSETQ. CDR3 DNA: TGCGCCAGCAGCTTGTCAGCAGGAAACTATGGCTACACCTTC. It translates to CASSLSAGNYGYTF.

This clonotype was found a few times. This chain links TRBV19 with TRBJ1-5; D is unclear. The CDR3 covers 12 residues. The V gene's germline CDR1 is LNHDA and CDR2 SQIVND (reference sequence). V was cut by 1 base and J by 9 bases, with 7 bases left in between. The CDR3: CASSIGERPQHF. The CDR3 DNA is TGTGCCAGTAGTATAGGGGAACGGCCCCAGCATTTT.

This clonotype was counted many times. The V gene is TRBV11-1, the J gene TRBJ2-5; D ambiguous. Between the trimmed V and J ends, which lost 4 bases and 1 base, there was a span of 13 bases. Germline CDR1 reads SGHAT; CDR2 reads FQDESV (reference sequence). There are 15 residues in the CDR3. Written as DNA, the CDR3 is TGTGCCAGCAGCTCCCGACGGACGCCCCAAGAGACCCAGTACTTC. Protein sequence: CASSSRRTPQETQYF.

This clonotype was detected many times. The chain recombines TRBV5-1 with TRBJ2-7; D call uncertain. This CDR3 has 13 amino acids. The V end lost 0 bases, the J end lost 6 bases, and 10 bases lay between the germline ends. The germline gives CDR1 SGHRS, CDR2 YFSETQ. This CDR3 reads CASSLALGREQYF. The CDR3, as DNA: TGCGCCAGCAGCTTGGCCCTCGGGCGCGAGCAGTACTTC.

This clonotype turned up a few times. The genes are TRBV11-2 and TRBJ2-5; 12 bases are shared with TRBD2. Germline CDR1 SGHAT, CDR2 FQNNGV. The length of the CDR3 is 17 residues. The junction had 11 bases not matched to a gene; V was cut back by 5 bases and J by 4 bases. The CDR3 nucleotides read TGTGCCAGCAGCATGCCGACTAGCGGGAGTTTGAGAGAGACCCAGTACTTC. Translating gives CASSMPTSGSLRETQYF.

This clonotype was observed many times. The V gene is TRBV7-2, the J gene TRBJ2-1; D gene ambiguous. V was cut by 5 bases and J by 9 bases, with 14 bases left in between. The CDR3 is 13 residues long. The germline V gene has CDR1 SGHTA and CDR2 FQGNSA. The DNA for the CDR3 is TGTGCCAGCAGCCCGGGCCCCCTGGGTGAGCAGTTCTTC. Protein: CASSPGPLGEQFF.

In the case of this clonotype: This sequence may be a read error, since a much larger clone differs from it by one base. The chain recombines TRBV15 with TRBJ1-3, with D possibly matching TRBD1 (6 bases). Germline values: CDR1 LNHNV, CDR2 YYDKDF (reference sequence). The CDR3 has 13 amino acids. CDR3 sequence reads: CATGGRRRDTVYF. The CDR3 DNA is TGTGCCACCGGAGGACGTAGGAGGGACACCGTATATTTT.

This clonotype has only a few counts. The chain links TRBV29-1 to TRBJ1-4; D is ambiguous. Germline assignment: CDR1 SQVTM and CDR2 ANQGSEA. The V end lost 6 bases, the J end lost 5 bases, and 10 bases lay between the germline ends. The CDR3 runs to 12 residues. The CDR3 bases are TGCAGCGTCCAGGTCCTGAATGAAAAACTGTTTTTT. This gives the protein CSVQVLNEKLFF.

This chain's CDR3 is CSAPGQPNTEAFF. The CDR3 nucleotides are TGCAGTGCCCCGGGACAGCCTAACACTGAAGCTTTCTTT. The chain carries TRBV20-1 and TRBJ1-1; 7 bases are a match to TRBD1. Germline values: CDR1 DFQATT, CDR2 SNEGSKA (reference sequence). This CDR3 comprises 13 residues. The V gene end was trimmed by 6 bases and the J gene end by 2 bases; junction bases not matched to a gene: 6.

The table lists this clonotype with a few counts. V gene TRBV6-1 combines with J gene TRBJ1-3; weak D call: TRBD1 (6 bases). The V end was cut by 5 bases, the J end by 8 bases, with 19 bases between. This CDR3 has 15 amino acids. Germline-derived CDR1 and CDR2 are MNHNS and SASEGT. This CDR3 reads CASSFIGGAADTIYF. The CDR3 coding sequence is TGTGCCAGCAGTTTTATAGGGGGGGCCGCGGACACCATATATTTT.

The chain combines TRBV6-6 with TRBJ2-2; D possibly uses TRBD1 or TRBD2 (5 bases each). The CDR3 length is 15 residues. V was pared by 2 bases and J by 3 bases, with 10 bases between. Germline CDR1 is MNHNY and CDR2 is SVGAGI (reference sequence). This chain's CDR3 is CASSYVGEYTGELFF. The CDR3 DNA sequence: TGTGCCAGCAGTTACGTGGGGGAGTACACCGGGGAGCTGTTTTTT.

This chain connects TRBV4-3 to TRBJ2-1, with 8 bases fitting TRBD2. CDR1 and CDR2 from the germline V gene are LGHNA and YSLEER. The CDR3 runs 15 residues. The ends lost 0 bases at V and 10 bases at J; junction bases unmatched: 8. The CDR3 region is CASSQDGAGGREQFF. The CDR3 DNA reads as TGCGCCAGCAGCCAAGATGGGGCGGGAGGCCGGGAGCAGTTCTTC.

This clonotype was seen many times. This rearrangement joins TRBV10-3 to TRBJ2-1; D unresolved. With 3 bases removed from V and 2 bases from J, the gap between germline ends came to 8 bases. This CDR3 is built from 14 residues. CDR1 is ENHRY, CDR2 SYGVKD, per germline. The chain's CDR3 is CAISEKTTYNEQFF. The DNA for the CDR3 is TGTGCCATCAGTGAAAAGACCACCTACAATGAGCAGTTCTTC.

This clonotype was found many times. The V and J genes are TRBV29-1 and TRBJ1-4; D not resolved. Germline-derived CDR1 and CDR2 are SQVTM and ANQGSEA. The ends were cut back, 5 bases at V and 5 bases at J, with 9 bases in the middle. This CDR3 is built from 12 residues. For the CDR3, the DNA is TGCAGCGTTCGAATGGGAAATGAAAAACTGTTTTTT. Translating it yields CSVRMGNEKLFF.

This clonotype was seen ten or more times. The chain combines TRBV19 with TRBJ1-2, with no clear D. Germline-derived CDR1 and CDR2 are LNHDA and SQIVND (reference sequence). CDR3 length equals 13 residues. The V and J ends lost 7 bases and 2 bases respectively, with 11 bases between them. CDR3 in amino acids: CASKERQNYGYTF. The CDR3 coding sequence is TGTGCCAGTAAAGAGAGACAAAACTATGGCTACACCTTC.

The V call is TRBV4-3, the J call TRBJ2-2; 7 bases are shared with TRBD1. The CDR3 consists of 15 residues. The ends lost 4 bases at V and 3 bases at J; junction bases unmatched: 5. Germline V gene lookup returns CDR1 LGHNA and CDR2 YSLEER. CDR3 loop: CASSRDSRYTGELFF. CDR3 coding DNA: TGCGCCAGCAGCCGGGACAGTCGGTACACCGGGGAGCTGTTTTTT.

In this sample, this clonotype turned up many times. DNA of the CDR3: TGTGCCAGCAGTCCCGGGGGTAATAGCAATCAGCCCCAGCATTTT. Its translation is CASSPGGNSNQPQHF. The chain links TRBV2 to TRBJ1-5; the D gene is possibly TRBD1 (5 bases). The germline gives CDR1 SNHLY, CDR2 FYNNEI. This CDR3 contains 15 residues. V lost 5 bases and J 0 bases, leaving 11 bases between the germline ends.